The 4 T cell receptor beta chains presented below share a single source sample, sequenced in a study of T cell responses to AZD1222 COVID-19 vaccine (dated by TCRdb to about 2021). Sample time point, as interpreted from the label and publication: baseline before first vaccination. The library was built by means of the immunoSEQ multiplex PCR assay. The table was pulled from immuneACCESS by TCRdb, which kept in-frame rearrangements only. Such tables lose some clones; where checked, under half of the loss comes from unresolved V genes, and the rest has no known cause. The sample table holds 240,000 or so clones, of which more than 80% were seen once. The top ten clones comprise 0.55% of the sample. Sequencing was performed on peripheral blood, taken on day 0 of AZD1222 vaccination. These receptors all stem from an adult in good health.

The rearrangement joins TRBV19 to TRBJ1-6; D remains ambiguous. The V end lost 1 base, the J end lost 10 bases, and 11 bases lay between the germline ends. Germline V CDR1 and CDR2: LNHDA, SQIVND (reference sequence). This CDR3 has 14 amino acids. CDR3 protein: CASSIGLRSSPLHF. Written as DNA, the CDR3 is TGTGCCAGTAGTATAGGCCTCCGGAGCTCACCCCTCCACTTT.

J is TRBJ1-6 and V is TRBV5-8; the match to TRBD1 covers 12 bases. The germline V gene has CDR1 SGHTS and CDR2 YDEGEE. J was trimmed by 10 bases and V by 4 bases; bases with no gene match: 6. The CDR3 runs to 15 residues. The CDR3 here is CASSPRDRGHSPLHF. CDR3 sequence (DNA): TGTGCCAGCAGCCCTAGGGACAGGGGGCACTCACCCCTCCACTTT.

The chain employs TRBV5-1 and TRBJ2-1, with a possible D match to TRBD1 (6 bases). Trimming shortened V by 5 bases and J by 3 bases, and 12 bases separated the two germline ends. CDR1 and CDR2 from the germline V gene are SGHRS and YFSETQ. The CDR3 is made up of 14 amino acids. CDR3 coding DNA: TGCGCCAGCAGATACAGGGAAAACTACAATGAGCAGTTCTTC. Translating gives CASRYRENYNEQFF.

The chain recombines TRBV5-6 with TRBJ2-7; D gene uncertain. CDR1 is SGHDT and CDR2 is YYEEEE in the germline V gene. The CDR3 spans 14 residues. Trimming stripped 2 bases from V and 7 bases from J, with 16 bases between. Here the CDR3 DNA reads TGTGCCAGCAGCTTCGGCCCAGGCGTGGAGGAGCAGTACTTC. Encoded protein: CASSFGPGVEEQYF.